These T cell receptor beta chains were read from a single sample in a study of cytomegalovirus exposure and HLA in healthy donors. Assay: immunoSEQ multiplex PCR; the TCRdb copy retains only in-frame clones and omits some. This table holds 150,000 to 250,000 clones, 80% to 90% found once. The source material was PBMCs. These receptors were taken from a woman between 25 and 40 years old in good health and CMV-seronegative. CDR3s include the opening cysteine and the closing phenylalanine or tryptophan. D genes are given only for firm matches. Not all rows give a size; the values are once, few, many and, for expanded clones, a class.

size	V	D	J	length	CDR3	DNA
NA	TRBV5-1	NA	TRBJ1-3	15	CASSTTGLSGNTIYF	TGCGCCAGCAGCACTACAGGGTTAAGTGGAAACACCATATATTTT
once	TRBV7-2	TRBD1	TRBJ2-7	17	CASSFNHLGQGPLLGYF	TGTGCCAGCAGCTTCAACCACCTGGGACAGGGGCCCCTGTTGGGGTACTTC
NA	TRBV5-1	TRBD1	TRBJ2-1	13	CASSLTGGNEQFF	TGCGCCAGCAGCTTAACAGGGGGCAATGAGCAGTTCTTC
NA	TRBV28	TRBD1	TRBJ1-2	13	CASSLGTGDGYTF	TGTGCCAGCAGTTTAGGGACAGGGGATGGCTACACCTTC
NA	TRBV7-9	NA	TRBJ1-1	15	CASSYQDNRNTEAFF	TGTGCCAGCAGCTATCAGGACAACCGGAACACTGAAGCTTTCTTT
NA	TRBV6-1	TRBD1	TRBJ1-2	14	CASTRDRGAYGYTF	TGTGCCAGCACTAGGGACAGGGGTGCCTATGGCTACACCTTC
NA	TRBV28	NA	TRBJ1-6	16	CASKQGTSGVGSPLHF	TGTGCCAGCAAGCAGGGGACATCAGGGGTTGGTTCACCCCTCCACTTT
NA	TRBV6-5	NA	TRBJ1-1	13	CASSYRGDTEAFF	TGTGCCAGCAGTTACCGGGGGGACACTGAAGCTTTCTTT
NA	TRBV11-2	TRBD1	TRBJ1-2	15	CASSRPGTGNYGYTF	TGTGCCAGCAGCCGTCCCGGGACAGGGAACTATGGCTACACCTTC
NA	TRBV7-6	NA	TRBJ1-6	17	CASSPHLGVSYNSPLHF	TGTGCCAGCAGCCCGCATTTGGGAGTCTCCTATAATTCACCCCTCCACTTT
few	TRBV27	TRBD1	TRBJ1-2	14	CASSWRQGAGGYTF	TGTGCCAGCAGTTGGAGACAGGGGGCGGGCGGCTACACCTTC
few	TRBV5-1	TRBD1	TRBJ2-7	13	CASSRKGQGVRYF	TGCGCCAGCAGCCGAAAAGGACAGGGGGTTCGGTACTTC
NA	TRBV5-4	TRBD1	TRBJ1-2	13	CASSTGVDYGYTF	TGTGCCAGCAGCACAGGGGTGGACTATGGCTACACCTTC
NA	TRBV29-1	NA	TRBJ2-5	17	CSVEQPPGSRWEETQYF	TGCAGCGTTGAACAGCCCCCGGGGTCCAGGTGGGAAGAGACCCAGTACTTC
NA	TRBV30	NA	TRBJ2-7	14	CAWSLGGTGYEQYF	TGTGCCTGGAGCCTGGGGGGGACAGGCTACGAGCAGTACTTC
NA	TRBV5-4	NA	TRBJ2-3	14	CASSLGSRADTQYF	TGTGCCAGCAGCTTGGGTTCGCGGGCAGATACGCAGTATTTT
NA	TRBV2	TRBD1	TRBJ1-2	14	CASSPTGTVYGYTF	TGTGCCAGCAGTCCTACCGGGACAGTCTATGGCTACACCTTC
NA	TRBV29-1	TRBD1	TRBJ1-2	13	CSVRQGASYGYTF	TGCAGCGTCAGACAGGGGGCGTCCTATGGCTACACCTTC
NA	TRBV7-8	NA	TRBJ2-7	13	CASSNRVPSEQYF	TGTGCCAGCAGCAACCGGGTTCCTTCCGAGCAGTACTTC
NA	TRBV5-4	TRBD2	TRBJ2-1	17	CASSLGGTSGIYNEQFF	TGTGCCAGCAGCTTGGGAGGGACTAGCGGAATCTACAATGAGCAGTTCTTC
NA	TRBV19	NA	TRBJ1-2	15	CASSRGWTGNYGYTF	TGTGCCAGTAGTCGGGGGTGGACGGGGAACTATGGCTACACCTTC